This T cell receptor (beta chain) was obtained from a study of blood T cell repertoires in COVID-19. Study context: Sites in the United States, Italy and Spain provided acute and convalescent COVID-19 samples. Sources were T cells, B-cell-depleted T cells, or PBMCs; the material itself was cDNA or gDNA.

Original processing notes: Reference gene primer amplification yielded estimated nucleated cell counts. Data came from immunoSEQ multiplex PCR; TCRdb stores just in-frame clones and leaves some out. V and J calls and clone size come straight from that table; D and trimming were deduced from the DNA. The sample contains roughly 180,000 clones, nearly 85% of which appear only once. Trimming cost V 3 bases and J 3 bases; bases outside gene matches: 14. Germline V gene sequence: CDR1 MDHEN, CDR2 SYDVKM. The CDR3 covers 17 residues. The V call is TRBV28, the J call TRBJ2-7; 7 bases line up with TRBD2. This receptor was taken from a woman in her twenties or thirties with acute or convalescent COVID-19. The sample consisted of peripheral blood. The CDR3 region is CASSFSLAASSDYEQYF. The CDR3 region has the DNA TGTGCCAGCAGTTTTTCCCTAGCGGCATCTTCTGACTACGAGCAGTACTTC.